The T cell receptor beta chain described here comes from a study of siplizumab effects on memory and regulatory T cells. The CDR3 covers 14 residues. Trimming left V 5 bases short and J 6 bases short, with 15 bases between. Germline V gene lookup returns CDR1 MGHRA and CDR2 YSYEKL. Comment on this clone: Its target is not known.

Sequencing was performed with immunoSEQ multiplex PCR; in TCRdb, only in-frame clones are kept and a portion is missing. Of about 87,000 clones listed, nearly 95% were seen once; the top ten hold roughly 0.29%. Study results and limitations: It was not possible to assign a naive or memory phenotype to roughly 75-95% of proliferating CD4+ or CD8+ clones.

The sequence was obtained from a human donor in good health. The sequenced sample consisted of non-Treg CD4+ T cells sorted from blood. This chain uses TRBV4-1 with TRBJ2-3; tentative D call: TRBD1 (5 bases). CDR3 region: CASSYQIGADTQYF. The CDR3 coding sequence is TGCGCCAGCAGCTATCAAATAGGGGCTGATACGCAGTATTTT.